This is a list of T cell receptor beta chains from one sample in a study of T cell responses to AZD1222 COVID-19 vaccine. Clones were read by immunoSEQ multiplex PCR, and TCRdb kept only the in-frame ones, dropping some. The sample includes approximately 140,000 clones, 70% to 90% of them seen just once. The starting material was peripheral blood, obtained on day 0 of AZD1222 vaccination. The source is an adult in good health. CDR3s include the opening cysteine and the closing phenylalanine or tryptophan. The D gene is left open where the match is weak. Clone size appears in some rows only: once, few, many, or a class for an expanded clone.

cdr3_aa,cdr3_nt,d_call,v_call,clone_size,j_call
CASRGTNTGELFF,TGTGCCAGCAGAGGAACGAACACCGGGGAGCTGTTTTTT,NA,TRBV11-3,NA,TRBJ2-2
CASSEQDRGNTGELFF,TGTGCCAGCTCGGAACAGGACAGGGGGAACACCGGGGAGCTGTTTTTT,TRBD1,TRBV18,NA,TRBJ2-2
CARSSYNSPLHF,TGTGCCAGGAGCTCCTATAATTCACCCCTCCACTTT,NA,TRBV28,NA,TRBJ1-6
CASSRDSSYEQYF,TGTGCCAGCAGTCGGGACAGTTCCTACGAGCAGTACTTC,TRBD1,TRBV7-2,once,TRBJ2-7
CASSLGLGETQYF,TGTGCCAGCAGCCTTGGACTGGGGGAGACCCAGTACTTC,NA,TRBV11-1,few,TRBJ2-5
CASSFGLPPETQYF,TGTGCCAGCAGTTTCGGTCTTCCCCCGGAGACCCAGTACTTC,NA,TRBV7-2,NA,TRBJ2-5
CASSVGTGPNYGYTF,TGTGCCAGCAGCGTAGGCACAGGTCCTAACTATGGCTACACCTTC,NA,TRBV9,NA,TRBJ1-2
CASRRGDTDPEAFF,TGTGCCAGTAGGCGGGGGGACACGGATCCTGAAGCTTTCTTT,NA,TRBV19,NA,TRBJ1-1
CASSVGVRGPRGTEAFF,TGTGCCAGCAGTGTCGGAGTCAGGGGCCCCCGGGGAACTGAAGCTTTCTTT,NA,TRBV2,NA,TRBJ1-1
CASSLEGWQYF,TGTGCCAGCAGTTTAGAAGGGTGGCAGTACTTC,NA,TRBV12-3/TRBV12-4,NA,TRBJ2-7
CATGRGSEQYF,TGTGCCACCGGGCGAGGTTCCGAGCAGTACTTC,NA,TRBV15,NA,TRBJ2-7
CASSSSGATDTQYF,TGTGCCAGCTCGTCTAGCGGGGCCACAGATACGCAGTATTTT,TRBD2,TRBV18,NA,TRBJ2-3
CAKRTGVNQPQHF,TGTGCCAAGCGGACAGGGGTCAATCAGCCCCAGCATTTT,TRBD1,TRBV6-4,NA,TRBJ1-5
CASSFTGIQETQYF,TGCGCCAGCAGCTTTACAGGGATACAAGAGACCCAGTACTTC,NA,TRBV5-1,NA,TRBJ2-5
CASSQGPNYGYTF,TGTGCCAGCTCTCAGGGACCGAACTATGGCTACACCTTC,NA,TRBV12-1,NA,TRBJ1-2
CAWSEDRFSNQPQHF,TGTGCCTGGAGCGAGGACAGATTTAGCAATCAGCCCCAGCATTTT,NA,TRBV30,NA,TRBJ1-5
CASSRVGGQTDTQYF,TGCGCCAGCAGCCGCGTTGGCGGTCAGACAGATACGCAGTATTTT,NA,TRBV5-1,NA,TRBJ2-3
CASSIGRGRGTEAFF,TGTGCCAGTAGTATCGGAAGGGGGCGCGGAACTGAAGCTTTCTTT,TRBD1,TRBV19,once,TRBJ1-1
CASSPLSGQWDGVNTEAFF,TGTGCCAGCAGCCCTCTTTCCGGACAGTGGGACGGGGTGAACACTGAAGCTTTCTTT,NA,TRBV3-1/TRBV3-2,NA,TRBJ1-1
CASSLGGGRANYGYTF,TGTGCCAGCAGCTTAGGGGGCGGCCGAGCGAACTATGGCTACACCTTC,NA,TRBV7-8,NA,TRBJ1-2
CASSRDTEAFF,TGTGCCAGCAGCCGGGACACTGAAGCTTTCTTT,NA,TRBV12-3/TRBV12-4,NA,TRBJ1-1
CASSFTSLGSYNEQFF,TGTGCCAGCAGTTTCACCAGTCTCGGCTCCTACAATGAGCAGTTCTTC,NA,TRBV28,NA,TRBJ2-1
CASTAMSGRDGYTF,TGTGCCAGCACCGCAATGAGTGGGAGGGATGGCTACACCTTC,NA,TRBV28,NA,TRBJ1-2
CASSLVRGGTYYGYTF,TGCGCCAGCAGCTTGGTCCGGGGAGGGACCTACTATGGCTACACCTTC,NA,TRBV5-1,NA,TRBJ1-2
CASSLEQGGTGELFF,TGTGCCAGCAGCCTGGAACAGGGGGGCACCGGGGAGCTGTTTTTT,TRBD1,TRBV11-3,NA,TRBJ2-2
CASSYSGTLGNTIYF,TGTGCCAGCAGTTACTCCGGGACACTTGGAAACACCATATATTTT,NA,TRBV6-5,NA,TRBJ1-3
CASAQGEADTQYF,TGTGCCAGCGCCCAGGGTGAGGCAGATACGCAGTATTTT,NA,TRBV6-5,NA,TRBJ2-3
CASSPRTGNYNEQFF,TGTGCCAGCAGCCCTCGGACAGGGAACTACAATGAGCAGTTCTTC,TRBD1,TRBV11-1,NA,TRBJ2-1
CASSELRGDQPQHF,TGTGCCAGCAGTGAACTACGGGGGGATCAGCCCCAGCATTTT,NA,TRBV2,once,TRBJ1-5
CASSVPTGTGGPQPQHF,TGTGCCAGCAGCGTCCCGACCGGGACAGGGGGTCCCCAGCCCCAGCATTTT,TRBD1,TRBV9,NA,TRBJ1-5
CASSLTRGDKTQYF,TGTGCCAGCTCTCTAACACGGGGCGACAAGACCCAGTACTTC,NA,TRBV18,NA,TRBJ2-5
CASSYWARGNYNEQFF,TGTGCCAGCAGTTACTGGGCCAGGGGTAACTACAATGAGCAGTTCTTC,NA,TRBV6-2/TRBV6-3,NA,TRBJ2-1
CAISESTGTTDTQYF,TGTGCCATCAGTGAGAGTACAGGGACAACAGATACGCAGTATTTT,NA,TRBV10-3,once,TRBJ2-3
CASSPGANTEAFF,TGTGCCAGCTCACCAGGGGCGAACACTGAAGCTTTCTTT,NA,TRBV18,once,TRBJ1-1
CASSASRDSVTEAFF,TGTGCCAGCAGCGCGAGCCGGGACAGTGTCACTGAAGCTTTCTTT,TRBD1,TRBV11-2,NA,TRBJ1-1
CASSLGWFSAVSYEQYF,TGTGCCAGCAGCTTAGGATGGTTCAGCGCGGTATCCTACGAGCAGTACTTC,NA,TRBV7-8,NA,TRBJ2-7
CASSTQGSNQPQHF,TGTGCCAGCTCGACACAGGGTTCAAATCAGCCCCAGCATTTT,NA,TRBV28,few,TRBJ1-5
CASSQQGGGYYGYTF,TGTGCCAGCAGCCAACAGGGTGGTGGGTACTATGGCTACACCTTC,NA,TRBV3-1/TRBV3-2,NA,TRBJ1-2